This T cell receptor (beta chain) was identified during a study of CD8+CD57+ T cells in acquired aplastic anemia. Turning to the study itself: Yields of DNA that came from sorted CD4+ and CD8+ cells averaged roughly 3 ug. Read counts for CD4+ cells (from healthy donors) averaged about 10 million. Study observations and caveats: Overlap between patients and controls comprised about 28 CD8+ CDR3 sequences.

TCR beta VDJ and CDR3 were profiled, and genomic DNA was the template. MiXCR was run by TCRdb on the reads, yielding one entry per CDR3 protein. Among approximately 170,000 distinct CDR3 sequences listed, 55% to 75% were seen once. Points on this clonotype: No antigen is known for it.

Deletions cut 6 bases from V and 1 base from J, with 4 bases between. The CDR3 is 12 residues long. The sample was sorted CD4+, CD8+, or CD8+CD57+ T cells (not recorded which) from PBMCs. This chain connects TRBV12-3 or TRBV12-4 to TRBJ1-5, with D unclear. The source of this sequence is a human donor in good health. The CDR3 loop reads CASRQSNQPQHF. The CDR3 DNA sequence: TGTGCCAGCAGACAAAGCAATCAGCCCCAGCATTTT.